What follows describes a single TCR beta chain. How the authors handled the data: Amplified reference gene primers provided the basis for estimating nucleated cell counts. Some clones are missing from TCRdb's copy, which holds only in-frame ones; the method was immunoSEQ multiplex PCR. The V and J calls and clone size are taken from that table; D and trimming were inferred from the DNA. The sample lists 150,000 to 200,000 clones; roughly 77% were seen once. The CDR3 is 14 residues long. Germline CDR1 MNHEY, CDR2 SVGEGT. Trimming left V 6 bases short and J 1 base short, with 13 bases between. The sample originates from a study of blood T cell repertoires in COVID-19. The wider study: In each case, the material was cDNA or gDNA derived from T cells, B-cell-depleted T cells, or PBMCs.

The chain has TRBV6-2 or TRBV6-3 and TRBJ2-7; D perhaps matches TRBD1 (5 bases). Sample: peripheral blood. The TCR originated in a human donor in a cohort sampled during active COVID-19. CDR3 bases: TGTGCCAGCAGCAATCTGGGGCAGTCCTACGAGCAGTACTTC. Translated: CASSNLGQSYEQYF.